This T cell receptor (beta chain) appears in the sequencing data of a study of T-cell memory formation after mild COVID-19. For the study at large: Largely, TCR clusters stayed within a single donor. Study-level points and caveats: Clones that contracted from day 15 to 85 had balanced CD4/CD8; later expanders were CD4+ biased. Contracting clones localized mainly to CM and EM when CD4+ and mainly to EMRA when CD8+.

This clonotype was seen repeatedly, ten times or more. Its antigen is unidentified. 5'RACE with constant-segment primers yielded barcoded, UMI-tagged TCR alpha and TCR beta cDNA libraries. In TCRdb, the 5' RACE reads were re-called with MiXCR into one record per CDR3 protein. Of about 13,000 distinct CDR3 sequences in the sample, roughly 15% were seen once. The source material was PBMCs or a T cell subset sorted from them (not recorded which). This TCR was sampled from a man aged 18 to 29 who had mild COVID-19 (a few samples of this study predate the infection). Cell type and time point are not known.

CDR3 nucleotides: TGCGCCAGCAGCCACCCGGGCAGGGGTTTCACTGAAGCTTTCTTT. Protein sequence: CASSHPGRGFTEAFF. This chain connects TRBV5-1 to TRBJ1-1, with D maybe TRBD1 (6 bases). CDR3 length: 15 residues. Trimming cost V 4 bases and J 4 bases, with 17 bases left between them. Germline V gene data show CDR1 as SGHRS and CDR2 as YFSETQ.